This T cell receptor (beta chain) was sequenced for a study of blood T cells in healthy people across ages. Broader study findings: Measured against age, TCR beta diversity per million T cells decreased in a roughly linear manner.

The CDR3 is 14 amino acids. Between the trimmed V and J ends, which lost 6 bases and 2 bases, there was a span of 15 bases. Germline V gives CDR1 DFQATT, CDR2 SNEGSKA (reference sequence). Every donor contributed 7.5 to 10 milliliters of peripheral blood by blood draw. As concerns this clonotype: The antigen remains undetermined.

The authors ran a second PCR of about 7 to 11 cycles using a sample-barcoded 5' primer and a J-beta primer mix. One entry per CDR3 protein, called by TCRdb with MiXCR from the 5' RACE reads. The data contain 800,000 or so distinct CDR3 sequences, roughly 46% of them singletons. The chain carries TRBV20-1 and TRBJ2-3; either TRBD1 or TRBD2 may supply D (5 bases each). The sequenced material came from blood. This TCR derives from a man older than 75 in good health. CDR3 bases: TGCAGTGCAGAGAGGGACGGATACACAGATACGCAGTATTTT. Residues: CSAERDGYTDTQYF.